The source of this T cell receptor beta chain is a study of blood T cells in healthy people across ages. General observations from the study: Possibly confounding the expanded clonotype changes was the fact that donor CMV status was unknown. Researchers judged that diversity estimates from one million T cells fell short of true values. Percentage of naive T cells showed a strong correlation with TCR beta diversity.

This CDR3 comprises 13 residues. In germline, CDR1 is ENHRY, CDR2 SYGVKD. With 2 bases removed from V and 5 bases from J, the gap between germline ends came to 10 bases. This clonotype was detected only a few times. Its antigen is as yet unknown. PCR was performed a second time for 7 to 11 cycles using a sample-barcoded 5' primer and a J-beta primer mix. From the 5' RACE reads, TCRdb called clonotypes with MiXCR, one entry per CDR3 protein. The sample lists over 1,300,000 distinct CDR3 sequences; around 55% were seen once. Sequencing was carried out using blood. This TCR came from a man between 18 and 35 years old in good health. The rearrangement links TRBV10-3 to TRBJ2-7; D is possibly TRBD1 (5 bases). The CDR3 sequence is CAISEGRGDEQYF. The CDR3, as DNA: TGTGCCATCAGTGAGGGTAGGGGTGACGAGCAGTACTTC.